Only a few counts were recorded for the clone carrying this T cell receptor beta chain. The study reverse transcribed the entire isolated RNA, so it sequenced expressed TCRB transcripts. Sequenced by immunoSEQ multiplex PCR; TCRdb stores in-frame clones only, minus some. This table has roughly 180,000 clones, about 13% appearing once. This sample was included in a study of beta chain features in type 1 diabetes. Study background: Similarity in age, gender and cell yields was seen between patients and healthy donors.

The CDR3 extends over 15 amino acids. V was trimmed by 2 bases and J by 3 bases, leaving 13 bases between them. Germline V gene sequence: CDR1 LGHNA, CDR2 YNFKEQ. The chain recombines TRBV4-2 with TRBJ1-1, with D perhaps matching TRBD1 (5 bases). Sequenced: central memory CD4+ T cells from blood. The source of this sequence is a woman aged 18-30 years in good health. The CDR3 DNA reads as TGTGCCAGCAGCCAATCGGGCAGGGCGGACACTGAAGCTTTCTTT. It codes for CASSQSGRADTEAFF.